Listed here are 5 T cell receptor beta chains from one sample, sequenced in a study of blood T cell repertoires in COVID-19. Profiling relied on immunoSEQ multiplex PCR, and the TCRdb table lists in-frame clones only, not all of them. This sample has 240,000 or so clones, with 75% to 85% found just once. Sequenced material: peripheral blood. Receptor source: a woman older than 75 with COVID-19, enrolled during active disease.

Details on this clone: One end of the junction fails to match germline, which may point to a read error. The chain couples TRBV11-2 to TRBJ2-1, with 9 positions matching TRBD2. The length of the CDR3 is 12 residues. The germline gives CDR1 SGHAT, CDR2 FQNNGV. CDR3 bases: TGTGCCAGCAGCTTAGTCGGGACTAGCTTCGTCTTC. It translates to CASSLVGTSFVF.

The V and J genes are TRBV3-1 (or the pseudogene TRBV3-2) and TRBJ1-1; 7 bases agree with TRBD1. V lost 5 bases and J lost 10; bases outside the gene matches: 10. In germline, CDR1 is LGHDT, CDR2 YNNKEL (reference sequence). The CDR3 extends over 13 amino acids. The CDR3 DNA is TGTGCCAGCAGCTTAGGGACAGAGGCTCGAGCTTTCTTT. Translated: CASSLGTEARAFF.

The CDR3 sequence is CASSLYGDTQYF. DNA for the CDR3: TGCGCCAGCAGCCTATATGGAGATACGCAGTATTTT. This chain connects TRBV5-1 to TRBJ2-3; D is unclear. This CDR3 is 12 amino acids long. Germline V gene sequence: CDR1 SGHRS, CDR2 YFSETQ. V was pared by 4 bases and J by 5 bases, with 8 bases between.

The genes are TRBV9 and TRBJ2-2; 7 nucleotides match TRBD2. The length of the CDR3 is 15 residues. V trimming: 0 bases; J trimming: 5 bases; junction bases outside the gene matches: 4. Germline V gene lookup returns CDR1 SGDLS and CDR2 YYNGEE. The CDR3 sequence: CASSVDSGGTGELFF. For the CDR3, the DNA is TGTGCCAGCAGCGTAGACTCGGGGGGAACCGGGGAGCTGTTTTTT.

This rearrangement joins TRBV5-6 to TRBJ2-3; 7 positions agree with TRBD2. Germline V lookup: CDR1 SGHDT, CDR2 YYEEEE. V shed 2 bases and J 2 bases; nucleotides not matched to a gene: 5. This CDR3 has 15 residues. The CDR3 bases are TGTGCCAGCAGCTTACTCAGCGGGGTCACAGATACGCAGTATTTT. Translating gives CASSLLSGVTDTQYF.